One sample yielded the 32 T cell receptor beta chains listed below, sequenced in a study of cytotoxic CD8 clonotypes in ibrutinib-treated CLL. Data came from immunoSEQ multiplex PCR; TCRdb stores just in-frame clones and leaves some out. This table has roughly 130,000 clones, 85% to 95% appearing once. The sample consisted of PBMCs, taken after 12 months of ibrutinib treatment. Every receptor here comes from a human donor with chronic lymphocytic leukemia.

In its sample, this clone was seen a few times. The chain carries TRBV28 and TRBJ1-1; D remains unclear. Germline values: CDR1 MDHEN, CDR2 SYDVKM. The germline V and J ends were trimmed by 10 bases and 11 bases, with 17 bases remaining between them. The CDR3 runs to 11 residues. CDR3 DNA sequence: TGTGCCACCAATGGGCAGGTTGGGGCTTTCTTT. Its protein product is CATNGQVGAFF.

The chain joins TRBV7-2 to TRBJ2-3; D gene uncertain. V was clipped by 0 bases and J by 0 bases, with 4 bases between them. This CDR3 spans 14 amino acids. Germline CDR1 reads SGHTA; CDR2 reads FQGNSA. Here the CDR3 DNA reads TGTGCCAGCAGCTTAGCGGCTAGCACAGATACGCAGTATTTT. Protein product: CASSLAASTDTQYF.

This chain joins TRBV29-1 and TRBJ2-3; D tentatively reads TRBD1 or TRBD2 (5 bases each). V shed 6 bases and J shed 4 bases, with 17 bases lying between them. The CDR3 is 14 residues long. Per germline, CDR1 SQVTM and CDR2 ANQGSEA. CDR3 in DNA: TGCAGCGTGGACTCCTATGGGGGAGCAGATACGCAGTATTTT. Protein: CSVDSYGGADTQYF.

The rearrangement uses TRBV6-1 and TRBJ1-3, with D perhaps TRBD1 (5 bases). The CDR3 covers 14 residues. V was cut by 5 bases and J by 1 base, with 9 bases left in between. The germline gives CDR1 MNHNS, CDR2 SASEGT. The CDR3 is CASSPNRSGNTIYF. DNA of the CDR3: TGTGCCAGCAGTCCTAACAGGTCTGGAAACACCATATATTTT.

Turning to this clone: One end of the junction does not line up with germline, which may come from a read error. This chain links TRBV7-7 with TRBJ2-7, with D tentatively TRBD2 (5 bases). CDR3 size: 14 residues. Per the germline V gene, CDR1 is SSHAT and CDR2 is FNYEAQ (reference sequence). The CDR3, as DNA: TGTGCTAGCAGCCCCTCTGGGAGAATCTACGAGCAGTACTTC. It encodes CASSPSGRIYEQYF.

In its sample, this clone was seen once. This chain links TRBV6-5 with TRBJ2-5, with D uncertain. The better agreement between TRBJ2-7 and the DNA end casts doubt on the J call. CDR1 MNHEY and CDR2 SVGAGI come from the germline V gene. The CDR3 is 15 amino acids. The DNA of the CDR3 is TGTGCCAGCAGTCGGGCGCTAGGGCTACCCTACGAGCAGTACTTC. This encodes CASSRALGLPYEQYF.

The J gene is TRBJ1-4, the V gene TRBV27; D is uncertain. The CDR3 loop spans 14 amino acids. The germline gives CDR1 MNHEY, CDR2 SMNVEV (reference sequence). Between the trimmed V and J ends, which lost 6 bases and 3 bases, there was a span of 11 bases. The CDR3 spells CASSRRRANEKLFF. CDR3 DNA sequence: TGTGCCAGCAGCAGAAGGCGGGCTAATGAAAAACTGTTTTTT.

This clone was counted a few times. The V and J genes are TRBV19 and TRBJ2-7; D is perhaps TRBD1 (6 bases). CDR3 length: 13 residues. CDR1 and CDR2 (germline): LNHDA, SQIVND (reference sequence). The ends were cut back, 5 bases at V and 6 bases at J, with 14 bases in the middle. The CDR3 reads CASSPRPTGEQYF. The CDR3 coding sequence is TGTGCCAGTAGTCCCCGGCCGACAGGCGAGCAGTACTTC.

The CDR3 protein is CASSPGTLSRELFF. The DNA of the CDR3 is TGTGCCAGCAGCCCAGGGACTTTAAGCCGGGAGCTGTTTTTT. The V call is TRBV7-2, the J call TRBJ2-2, with a weak D call TRBD2 (6 bases). Germline V gene sequence: CDR1 SGHTA, CDR2 FQGNSA. Trimming removed 5 bases from V and 9 bases from J, with 16 bases in between. The CDR3 contains 14 residues.

The table lists this clone with a count of one. This chain connects TRBV4-3 to TRBJ2-5, with TRBD1 identical over 7 bases. The V gene end was trimmed by 6 bases and the J gene end by 2 bases; junction bases not matched to a gene: 9. There are 15 residues in the CDR3. Germline V gives CDR1 LGHNA, CDR2 YSLEER. The chain's CDR3 is CASSNGQVPQETQYF. As DNA, the CDR3 is TGCGCCAGCAGTAATGGACAGGTTCCTCAAGAGACCCAGTACTTC.

The chain has TRBV5-1 and TRBJ2-2; perhaps TRBD2 as D (5 bases). V lost 3 bases, J lost 5 bases, and 14 bases lay in between. Germline loops: CDR1 SGHRS, CDR2 YFSETQ. The CDR3 is made up of 15 amino acids. CDR3 DNA sequence: TGCGCCAGCAGCTGGGAACCGGGATCGACCGGGGAGCTGTTTTTT. Its protein is CASSWEPGSTGELFF.

V is TRBV28 and J is TRBJ1-1; D not resolved. Trimming stripped 5 bases from V and 1 base from J, with 20 bases between. Germline V gene data show CDR1 as MDHEN and CDR2 as SYDVKM. The CDR3 contains 17 residues. The CDR3 region is CASSSLGAEGPNTEAFF. For the CDR3, the DNA is TGTGCCAGCAGTAGTCTCGGAGCCGAGGGCCCGAACACTGAAGCTTTCTTT.

The rearrangement uses TRBV29-1 and TRBJ2-7; possibly TRBD2 for D (5 bases). Germline lookup yields CDR1 SQVTM and CDR2 ANQGSEA. The CDR3 is made up of 17 amino acids. V lost 1 base, J lost 2 bases, and 21 bases lay in between. The CDR3 region is CSVEVPAGLSIPYEQYF. DNA for the CDR3: TGCAGCGTTGAAGTGCCTGCAGGACTCTCAATCCCCTACGAGCAGTACTTC.

The chain joins TRBV19 to TRBJ1-5, with D possibly being TRBD1 (6 bases). V shed 3 bases and J shed 1 base, with 10 bases lying between them. The CDR3 consists of 15 residues. CDR1 and CDR2 from the germline V gene are LNHDA and SQIVND (reference sequence). CDR3 in amino acids: CASSMYGQSNQPQHF. The CDR3 DNA sequence: TGTGCCAGTAGTATGTACGGACAGAGCAATCAGCCCCAGCATTTT.

The rearrangement uses TRBV6-5 and TRBJ1-1; D ambiguous. V was clipped by 4 bases and J by 0 bases, with 6 bases between them. The CDR3 has 13 amino acids. Germline loops: CDR1 MNHEY, CDR2 SVGAGI. CDR3 in amino acids: CASSSPMNTEAFF. Written as DNA, the CDR3 is TGTGCCAGCAGTTCGCCCATGAACACTGAAGCTTTCTTT.

CDR3 in amino acids: CAIGFDISTDTQYF. CDR3 sequence (DNA): TGTGCCATCGGTTTTGATATTAGCACAGATACGCAGTATTTT. The chain couples TRBV10-3 to TRBJ2-3; no reliable D call. This CDR3 is built from 14 residues. Germline CDR1 is ENHRY and CDR2 is SYGVKD. The ends were cut back, 8 bases at V and 0 bases at J, with 12 bases in the middle.

The chain links TRBV10-1 to TRBJ1-1; D remains ambiguous. CDR3 length: 14 amino acids. Between the trimmed V and J ends, which lost 3 bases and 0 bases, there was a span of 8 bases. The germline V gene has CDR1 WNHNN and CDR2 SYGVQD (reference sequence). The CDR3 region is CASSDSPLNTEAFF. The CDR3 coding sequence is TGCGCCAGCAGTGACAGCCCTTTGAACACTGAAGCTTTCTTT.

The chain links TRBV28 to TRBJ2-3, with 8 bases lining up with TRBD2. The germline V gene encodes CDR1 MDHEN and CDR2 SYDVKM. V lost 6 bases to trimming and J lost 5 bases; unmatched junction nucleotides: 22. The CDR3 contains 19 residues. The CDR3 loop reads CASSKKSARAGVEGDTQYF. The CDR3 DNA follows: TGTGCCAGCAGCAAGAAGTCGGCCCGAGCGGGAGTCGAGGGAGATACGCAGTATTTT.

This clone has only one observation. The chain uses TRBV11-3 and TRBJ2-1; TRBD1 or TRBD2 may be the D gene (5 bases each). Trimming took 3 bases from V and 5 from J, leaving 8 bases between them. Germline V CDR1 and CDR2: SGHNT, YENEEA. There are 13 residues in the CDR3. CDR3 sequence reads: CASSLTADNEQFF. For the CDR3, the DNA is TGTGCCAGCAGCTTGACAGCGGACAATGAGCAGTTCTTC.

The CDR3 loop reads CASSESGASVYNEQFF. CDR3 nucleotide sequence: TGTGCCAGCAGTGAATCGGGGGCCTCCGTCTACAATGAGCAGTTCTTC. The chain has TRBV6-1 and TRBJ2-1; tentatively, D is TRBD1 or TRBD2 (6 bases each). This CDR3 region has 16 residues. V was clipped by 2 bases and J by 3 bases, with 14 bases between them. Germline V CDR1 and CDR2: MNHNS, SASEGT.

As concerns this clone: The sample holds other DNA sequences that translate to the same CDR3. The gene calls are TRBV19 and TRBJ1-5; D ambiguous. This CDR3 has 13 residues. Germline V gene sequence: CDR1 LNHDA, CDR2 SQIVND (reference sequence). Trimming shortened V by 2 bases and J by 4 bases, and 6 bases separated the two germline ends. CDR3 nucleotides: TGTGCCAGTAGTATATTGACAAATCAGCCCCAGCATTTT. Encoded protein: CASSILTNQPQHF.

V is TRBV2 and J is TRBJ2-5, with TRBD1 matching over 11 bases. Trimming removed 10 bases from V and 4 bases from J; junction bases left unmatched: 5. The CDR3 loop spans 13 amino acids. The germline V gene encodes CDR1 SNHLY and CDR2 FYNNEI. The CDR3: CATGQGARETQYF. CDR3 sequence (DNA): TGTGCCACCGGACAGGGGGCGCGAGAGACCCAGTACTTC.

This clone was counted once. The gene calls are TRBV5-5 and TRBJ1-2; TRBD1 matches at 7 bases. The V gene end was trimmed by 0 bases and the J gene end by 5 bases; junction bases not matched to a gene: 7. Germline values: CDR1 SGHKS, CDR2 YYEKEE (reference sequence). The CDR3 covers 15 residues. The CDR3 DNA sequence: TGTGCCAGCAGCTTGGGACAGGGACATCTATATGGCTACACCTTC. Protein product: CASSLGQGHLYGYTF.

V usage is TRBV11-2 and J usage is TRBJ2-1; the match to TRBD1 covers 7 bases. J lost 8 bases, V lost 5 bases, and 12 bases had no gene match. Germline lookup yields CDR1 SGHAT and CDR2 FQNNGV. The CDR3 has 15 residues. CDR3 sequence reads: CASSPGTAQGDEQFF. Here the CDR3 DNA reads TGTGCCAGCAGCCCGGGAACCGCGCAGGGGGATGAGCAGTTCTTC.

This chain connects TRBV6-5 to TRBJ2-2; no clear D. Trimming shortened V by 0 bases and J by 7 bases, and 6 bases separated the two germline ends. Germline V lookup: CDR1 MNHEY, CDR2 SVGAGI. This CDR3 has 13 amino acids. DNA of the CDR3: TGTGCCAGCAGTTACTCCAGGAACGGGGAGCTGTTTTTT. Translated: CASSYSRNGELFF.

The V gene is TRBV7-2, the J gene TRBJ1-5; 7 nucleotides match TRBD1. CDR1 and CDR2 from the germline V gene are SGHTA and FQGNSA. The CDR3 is 15 amino acids. Losses at the gene ends were 4 bases for V and 6 bases for J; bases not matched to a gene: 9. The CDR3 nucleotides are TGTGCCAGCAGCTCGGAAAACAGGGGAGGTCAGCCCCAGCATTTT. Protein: CASSSENRGGQPQHF.

The gene calls are TRBV21-1 and TRBJ2-7; the table calls TRBD1, which could not be checked here. TRBV21-1 is noted as a pseudogene. The CDR3 runs to 14 residues. DNA of the CDR3: TGTGCCAGCAGAGACGGACAGGGGGGCTACGAGCAGTACTTC. This translates into CASRDGQGGYEQYF.

This chain joins TRBV7-8 and TRBJ1-5, with TRBD1 as a possible D gene (5 bases). The germline CDR1 and CDR2 sequences are SGHVS and FQNEAQ. The CDR3 covers 13 residues. Trimming pared 5 bases from V and 4 bases from J, leaving 9 bases between. The CDR3 DNA sequence: TGTGCCAGCAGCCCCGACAGTAATCAGCCCCAGCATTTT. Its protein product is CASSPDSNQPQHF. Using reference TRBV7-8 and TRBJ1-5 for the parts outside the CDR3, the full variable domain is GAGVSQSPRYKVAKRGQDVALRCDPISGHVSLFWYQQALGQGPEFLTYFQNEAQLDKSGLPSDRFFAERPEGSVSTLKIQRTQQEDSAVYLCASSPDSNQPQHFGDGTRLSIL.

J is TRBJ1-1 and V is TRBV5-1; D not certain. V lost 4 bases and J 0 bases, leaving 13 bases between the germline ends. Germline lookup yields CDR1 SGHRS and CDR2 YFSETQ. The CDR3 loop spans 15 amino acids. Here the CDR3 DNA reads TGCGCCAGCAGCCTAAGGACCGATCTGAACACTGAAGCTTTCTTT. Protein sequence: CASSLRTDLNTEAFF. Variable domain in full (rest from reference TRBV5-1 and TRBJ1-1): KAGVTQTPRYLIKTRGQQVTLSCSPISGHRSVSWYQQTPGQGLQFLFEYFSETQRNKGNFPGRFSGRQFSNSRSEMNVSTLELGDSALYLCASSLRTDLNTEAFFGQGTRLTVV.

V is TRBV7-2 and J is TRBJ2-7; D is possibly TRBD1 or TRBD2 (5 bases each). CDR1 is SGHTA and CDR2 is FQGNSA in the germline V gene. CDR3 size: 14 residues. V was trimmed by 0 bases and J by 1 base, leaving 7 bases between them. In nucleotides, the CDR3 is TGTGCCAGCAGCTTAGCGGGACCTTCCTACGAGCAGTACTTC. It encodes CASSLAGPSYEQYF.

The chain uses TRBV7-2 and TRBJ2-4; 10 positions match TRBD1. Germline assignment: CDR1 SGHTA and CDR2 FQGNSA. V lost 3 bases, J lost 15 bases, and 2 bases stayed unmatched. The CDR3 loop spans 11 amino acids. Here the CDR3 reads CASSLGQGLYF. The CDR3 bases are TGTGCCAGCAGCTTGGGACAGGGGTTGTACTTC.

The chain recombines TRBV19 with TRBJ2-3; no firm D call. The germline V gene has CDR1 LNHDA and CDR2 SQIVND (reference sequence). The ends were cut back, 6 bases at V and 0 bases at J, with 13 bases in the middle. The length of the CDR3 is 15 residues. This CDR3 is CASRRMATSTDTQYF. Written as DNA, the CDR3 is TGTGCCAGTAGGAGGATGGCTACTAGCACAGATACGCAGTATTTT.